This T cell receptor (beta chain) was identified in a study of long-term antiretroviral therapy in people with HIV. Researchers ran immunoSEQ v3.0 at survey level. Per sample, sequencing targeted 40,000-50,000 T-cell genomes. The table came from immunoSEQ multiplex PCR; TCRdb's copy has only in-frame clones and leaves some out. This sample carries about 34,000 clones, 94% of them seen once, and the ten largest clones take 3% to 4%. Donors each had at least one pre-ART PBMC sample and at least two post-ART ones. Between the trimmed V and J ends, which lost 4 bases and 8 bases, there was a span of 18 bases. The CDR3 sequence is 14 residues long. Germline V gene sequence: CDR1 SGHNT, CDR2 YYREEE (reference sequence).

The input for sequencing was unsorted PBMCs, taken just over 5 years after starting antiretroviral therapy. V is TRBV5-4 and J is TRBJ1-2; possible D gene TRBD1, 5 bases. This sequence was found in a woman in her 50s with HIV. This CDR3 reads CASSLVGGSRGYTF. The CDR3 nucleotides are TGTGCCAGCAGCCTGGTCGGGGGGAGTAGGGGCTACACCTTC.